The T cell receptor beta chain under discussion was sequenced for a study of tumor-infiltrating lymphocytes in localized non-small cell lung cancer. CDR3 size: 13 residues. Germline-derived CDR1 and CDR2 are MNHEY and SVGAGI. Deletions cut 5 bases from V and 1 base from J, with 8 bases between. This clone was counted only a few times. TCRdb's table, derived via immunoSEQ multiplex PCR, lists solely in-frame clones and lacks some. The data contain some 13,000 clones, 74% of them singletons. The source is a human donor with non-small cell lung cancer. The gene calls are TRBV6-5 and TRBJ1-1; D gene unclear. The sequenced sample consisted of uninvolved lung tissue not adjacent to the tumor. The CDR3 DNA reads TGTGCCAGCAGTGACGGGGAGAACACTGAAGCTTTCTTT. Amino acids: CASSDGENTEAFF.